This T cell receptor beta chain was sequenced in a study of identical twins. Regarding the study as a whole: In drawing conclusions, the study used cross-sectional statistical analysis and did not follow the same donors.

A remark on this clonotype: Its antigen remains unknown.

TCRdb independently ran MiXCR on the 5' RACE reads; one entry per CDR3 protein. The sample has a few hundred thousand distinct CDR3 sequences; roughly 13% are singletons. Germline-derived CDR1 and CDR2 are SEHNR and FQNEAQ (reference sequence). The CDR3 is made up of 14 amino acids. The germline V and J ends were trimmed by 1 base and 0 bases, with 6 bases remaining between them. The sample was also reused in another study, on yellow fever vaccine responses in identical twins.

The origin of this receptor is a woman aged 18-30 years in good health. This rearrangement joins TRBV7-9 to TRBJ1-2; tentatively, D is TRBD1 (5 bases). Sequencing was done on a sample of memory (CD45RO+) T cells sorted from blood. CDR3 residues: CASSLGQSNYGYTF. CDR3 in DNA: TGTGCCAGCAGCTTAGGACAGTCTAACTATGGCTACACCTTC.